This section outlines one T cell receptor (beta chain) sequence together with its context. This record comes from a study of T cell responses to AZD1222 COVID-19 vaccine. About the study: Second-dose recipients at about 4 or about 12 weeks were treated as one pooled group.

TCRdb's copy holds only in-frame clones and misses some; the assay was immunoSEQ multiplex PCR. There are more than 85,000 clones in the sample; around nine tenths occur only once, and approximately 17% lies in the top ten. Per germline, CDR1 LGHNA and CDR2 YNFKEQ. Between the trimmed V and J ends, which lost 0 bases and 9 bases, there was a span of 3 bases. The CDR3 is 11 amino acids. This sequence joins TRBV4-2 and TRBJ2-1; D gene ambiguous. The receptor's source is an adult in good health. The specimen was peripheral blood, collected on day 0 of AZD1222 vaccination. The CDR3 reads CASSQETEQFF. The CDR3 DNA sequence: TGTGCCAGCAGCCAAGAGACTGAGCAGTTCTTC.